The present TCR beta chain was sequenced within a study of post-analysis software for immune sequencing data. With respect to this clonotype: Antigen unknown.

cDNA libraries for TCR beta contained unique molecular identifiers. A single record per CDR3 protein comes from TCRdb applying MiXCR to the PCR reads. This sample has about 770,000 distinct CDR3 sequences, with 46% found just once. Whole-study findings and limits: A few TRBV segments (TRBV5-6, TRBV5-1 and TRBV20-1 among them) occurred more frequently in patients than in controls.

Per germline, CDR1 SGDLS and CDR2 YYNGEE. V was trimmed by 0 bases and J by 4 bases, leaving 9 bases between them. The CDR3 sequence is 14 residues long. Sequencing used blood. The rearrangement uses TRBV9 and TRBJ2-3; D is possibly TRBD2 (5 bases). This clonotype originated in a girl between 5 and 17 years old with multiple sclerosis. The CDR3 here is CASSVVGSADTQYF. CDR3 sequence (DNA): TGTGCCAGCAGCGTAGTGGGGAGCGCAGATACGCAGTATTTT.